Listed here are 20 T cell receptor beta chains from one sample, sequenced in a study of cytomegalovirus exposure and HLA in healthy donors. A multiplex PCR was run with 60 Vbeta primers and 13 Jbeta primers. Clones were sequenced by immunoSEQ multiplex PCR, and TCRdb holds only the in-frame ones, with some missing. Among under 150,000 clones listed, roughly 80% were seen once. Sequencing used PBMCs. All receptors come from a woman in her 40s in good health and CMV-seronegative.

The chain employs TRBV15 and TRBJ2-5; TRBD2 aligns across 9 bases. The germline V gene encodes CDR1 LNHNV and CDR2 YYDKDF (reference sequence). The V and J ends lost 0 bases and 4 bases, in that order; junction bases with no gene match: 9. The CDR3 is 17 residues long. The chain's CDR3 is CATSRDLASGITETQYF. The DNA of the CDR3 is TGTGCCACCAGCAGAGATTTGGCTAGCGGGATAACAGAGACCCAGTACTTC.

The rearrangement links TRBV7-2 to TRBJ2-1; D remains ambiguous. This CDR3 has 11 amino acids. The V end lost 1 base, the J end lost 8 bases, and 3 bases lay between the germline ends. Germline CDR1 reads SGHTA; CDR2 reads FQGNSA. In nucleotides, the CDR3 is TGTGCCAGCAGCTTAGTCTATGAGCAGTTCTTC. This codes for CASSLVYEQFF.

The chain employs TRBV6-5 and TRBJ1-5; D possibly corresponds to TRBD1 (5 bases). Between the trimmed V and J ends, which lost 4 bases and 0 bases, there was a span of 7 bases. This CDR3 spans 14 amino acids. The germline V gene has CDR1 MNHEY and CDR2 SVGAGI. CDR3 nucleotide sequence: TGTGCCAGCAGTTTCAGGGATAGCAATCAGCCCCAGCATTTT. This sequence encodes CASSFRDSNQPQHF.

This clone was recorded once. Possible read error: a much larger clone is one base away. The CDR3 sequence: CVSSFGYTGLNTEAFF. The DNA of the CDR3 is TGTGTCAGCAGTTTTGGGTACACCGGGTTGAACACTGAAGCTTTCTTT. The chain recombines TRBV27 with TRBJ1-1; D not certain. CDR1 is MNHEY and CDR2 is SMNVEV in the germline V gene (reference sequence). This CDR3 has 16 amino acids.

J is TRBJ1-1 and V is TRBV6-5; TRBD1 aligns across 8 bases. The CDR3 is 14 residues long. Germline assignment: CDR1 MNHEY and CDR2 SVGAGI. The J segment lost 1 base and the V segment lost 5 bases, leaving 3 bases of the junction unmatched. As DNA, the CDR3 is TGTGCCAGCAGTAGGGGACAGGCGAACACTGAAGCTTTCTTT. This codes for CASSRGQANTEAFF.

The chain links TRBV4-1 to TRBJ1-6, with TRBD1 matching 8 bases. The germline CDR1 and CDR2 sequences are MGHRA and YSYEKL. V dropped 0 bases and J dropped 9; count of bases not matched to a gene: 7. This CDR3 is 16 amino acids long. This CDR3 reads CASSQERDRGGSPLHF. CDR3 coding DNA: TGCGCCAGCAGCCAAGAACGAGACAGGGGAGGTTCACCCCTCCACTTT.

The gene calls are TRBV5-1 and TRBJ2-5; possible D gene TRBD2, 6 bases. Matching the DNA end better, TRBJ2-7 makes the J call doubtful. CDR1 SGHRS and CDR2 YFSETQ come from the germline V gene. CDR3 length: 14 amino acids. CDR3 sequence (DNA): TGCGCCAGCAGCGCGGAGGGGATTACTTACGAGCAGTACTTC. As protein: CASSAEGITYEQYF.

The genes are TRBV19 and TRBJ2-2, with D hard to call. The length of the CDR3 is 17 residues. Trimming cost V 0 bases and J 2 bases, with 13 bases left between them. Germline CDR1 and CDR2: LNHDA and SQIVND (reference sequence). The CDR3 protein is CASSIDAAGLNTGELFF. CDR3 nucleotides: TGTGCCAGTAGTATAGACGCGGCCGGCCTAAACACCGGGGAGCTGTTTTTT.

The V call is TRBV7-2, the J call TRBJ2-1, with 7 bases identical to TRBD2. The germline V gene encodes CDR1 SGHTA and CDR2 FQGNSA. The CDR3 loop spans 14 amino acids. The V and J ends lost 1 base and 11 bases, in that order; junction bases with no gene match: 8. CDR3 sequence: CASSLGLAEVKQFF. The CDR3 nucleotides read TGTGCCAGCAGCTTAGGCCTAGCGGAGGTGAAGCAGTTCTTC. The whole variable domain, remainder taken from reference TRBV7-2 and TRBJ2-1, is GAGVSQSPSNKVTEKGKDVELRCDPISGHTALYWYRQSLGQGLEFLIYFQGNSAPDKSGLPSDRFSAERTGGSVSTLTIQRTQQEDSAVYLCASSLGLAEVKQFFGPGTRLTVL.

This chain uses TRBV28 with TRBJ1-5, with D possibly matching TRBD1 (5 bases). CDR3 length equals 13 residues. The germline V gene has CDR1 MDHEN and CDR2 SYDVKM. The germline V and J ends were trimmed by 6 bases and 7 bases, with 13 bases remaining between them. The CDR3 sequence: CASRRQKGQPQHF. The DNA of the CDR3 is TGTGCCAGCAGACGACAGAAGGGACAGCCCCAGCATTTT.

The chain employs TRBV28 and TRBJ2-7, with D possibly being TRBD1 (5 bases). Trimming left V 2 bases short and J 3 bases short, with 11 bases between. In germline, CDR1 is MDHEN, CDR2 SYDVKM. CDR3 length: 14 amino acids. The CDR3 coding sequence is TGTGCCAGCAGTTTAAAAGGGGCGCGCTACGAGCAGTACTTC. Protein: CASSLKGARYEQYF. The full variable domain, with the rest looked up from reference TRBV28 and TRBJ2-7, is DVKVTQSSRYLVKRTGEKVFLECVQDMDHENMFWYRQDPGLGLRLIYFSYDVKMKEKGDIPEGYSVSREKKERFSLILESASTNQTSMYLCASSLKGARYEQYFGPGTRLTVT.

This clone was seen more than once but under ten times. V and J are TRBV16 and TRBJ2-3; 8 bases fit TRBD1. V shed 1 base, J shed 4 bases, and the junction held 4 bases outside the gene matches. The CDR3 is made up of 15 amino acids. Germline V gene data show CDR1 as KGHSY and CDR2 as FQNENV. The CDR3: CASSQYPGGSDTQYF. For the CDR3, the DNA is TGTGCCAGCAGCCAATATCCAGGGGGCTCAGATACGCAGTATTTT.

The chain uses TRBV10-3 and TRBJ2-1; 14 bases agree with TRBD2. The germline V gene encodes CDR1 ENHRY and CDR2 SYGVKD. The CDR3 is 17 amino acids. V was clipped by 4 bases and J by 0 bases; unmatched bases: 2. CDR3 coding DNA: TGTGCCATCAGTGGTGGGACTAGCGGGAGCTCCTACAATGAGCAGTTCTTC. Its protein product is CAISGGTSGSSYNEQFF.

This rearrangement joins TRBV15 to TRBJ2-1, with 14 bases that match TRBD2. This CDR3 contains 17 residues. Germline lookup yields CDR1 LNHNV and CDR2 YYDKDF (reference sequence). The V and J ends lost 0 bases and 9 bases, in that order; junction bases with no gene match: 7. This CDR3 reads CATSRDRTSGRKAEQFF. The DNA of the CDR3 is TGTGCCACCAGCAGAGATCGGACTAGCGGGAGGAAAGCTGAGCAGTTCTTC.

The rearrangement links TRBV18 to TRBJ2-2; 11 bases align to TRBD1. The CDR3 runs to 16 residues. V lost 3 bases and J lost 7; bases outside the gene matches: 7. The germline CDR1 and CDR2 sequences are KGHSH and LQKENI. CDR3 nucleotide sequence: TGTGCCAGCTCACCCAGGACAGGGGGCCTGGACGGGGAGCTGTTTTTT. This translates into CASSPRTGGLDGELFF.

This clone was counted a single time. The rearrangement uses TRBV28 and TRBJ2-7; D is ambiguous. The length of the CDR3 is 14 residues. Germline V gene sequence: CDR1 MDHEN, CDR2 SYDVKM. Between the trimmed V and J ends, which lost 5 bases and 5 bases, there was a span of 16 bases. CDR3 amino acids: CASSPRDKLHEQYF. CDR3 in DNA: TGTGCCAGCAGTCCCCGAGATAAGCTCCACGAGCAGTACTTC. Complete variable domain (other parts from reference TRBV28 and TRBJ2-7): DVKVTQSSRYLVKRTGEKVFLECVQDMDHENMFWYRQDPGLGLRLIYFSYDVKMKEKGDIPEGYSVSREKKERFSLILESASTNQTSMYLCASSPRDKLHEQYFGPGTRLTVT.

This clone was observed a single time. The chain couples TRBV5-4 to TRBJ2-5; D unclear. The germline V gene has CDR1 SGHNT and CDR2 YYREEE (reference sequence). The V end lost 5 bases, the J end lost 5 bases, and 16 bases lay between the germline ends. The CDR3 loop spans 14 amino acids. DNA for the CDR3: TGTGCCAGCAGAACTCGCGCGCAAGCGGAGACCCAGTACTTC. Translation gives CASRTRAQAETQYF.

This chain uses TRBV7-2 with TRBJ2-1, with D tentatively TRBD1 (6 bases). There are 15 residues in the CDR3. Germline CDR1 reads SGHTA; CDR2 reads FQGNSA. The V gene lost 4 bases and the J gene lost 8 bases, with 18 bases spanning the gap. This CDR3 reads CASSWGLVSVHEQFF. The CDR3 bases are TGTGCCAGCAGCTGGGGGCTAGTCTCAGTCCATGAGCAGTTCTTC.

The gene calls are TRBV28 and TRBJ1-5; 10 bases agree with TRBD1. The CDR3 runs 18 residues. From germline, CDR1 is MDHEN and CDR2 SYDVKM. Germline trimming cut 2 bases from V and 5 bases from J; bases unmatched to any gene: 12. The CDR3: CASSLIHTTGTGDQPQHF. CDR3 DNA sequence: TGTGCCAGCAGTTTAATTCACACCACCGGGACAGGGGATCAGCCCCAGCATTTT. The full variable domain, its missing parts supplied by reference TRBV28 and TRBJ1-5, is DVKVTQSSRYLVKRTGEKVFLECVQDMDHENMFWYRQDPGLGLRLIYFSYDVKMKEKGDIPEGYSVSREKKERFSLILESASTNQTSMYLCASSLIHTTGTGDQPQHFGDGTRLSIL.

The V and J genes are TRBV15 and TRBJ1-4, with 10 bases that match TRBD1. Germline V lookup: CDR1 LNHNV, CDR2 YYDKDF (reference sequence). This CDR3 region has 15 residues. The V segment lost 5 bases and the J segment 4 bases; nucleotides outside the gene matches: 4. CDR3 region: CATSPRDRGNEKLFF. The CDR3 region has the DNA TGTGCCACCAGCCCCCGGGACAGGGGTAATGAAAAACTGTTTTTT.